These 3 T cell receptor beta chains originate from one sample sequenced in a study of OX40 agonist ivuxolimab in advanced cancers. Generated by immunoSEQ multiplex PCR, the TCRdb table keeps only in-frame clones and is missing some. The table records over 25,000 clones, 82% of them present only once. Here the sequenced sample was CD4+ or CD8+ T cells sorted from blood, taken in a trial of the OX40 agonist ivuxolimab. These receptors all come from an adult with an advanced solid tumor such as melanoma, head and neck, liver or kidney cancer.

This clone was found once. The chain recombines TRBV4-1 with TRBJ1-1, with D tentatively TRBD1 (5 bases). V shed 4 bases and J shed 6 bases, with 9 bases lying between them. CDR1 is MGHRA, CDR2 YSYEKL, per germline. The CDR3 length is 12 residues. CDR3 in DNA: TGCGCCAGCAGCCTCACGGGGGCTGAAGCTTTCTTT. Its protein product is CASSLTGAEAFF.

V is TRBV5-1 and J is TRBJ1-1, with unresolved D. The length of the CDR3 is 14 residues. Trimming left V 1 base short and J 1 base short, with 8 bases between. Looked up from germline, CDR1 is SGHRS and CDR2 is YFSETQ. The CDR3 bases are TGCGCCAGCAGCTTGCGTCGGTCGAACACTGAAGCTTTCTTT. Residues: CASSLRRSNTEAFF.

The rearrangement links TRBV6-1 to TRBJ2-7, with 12 bases fitting TRBD1. After removal of 0 bases from V and 5 bases from J, the junction contained 2 bases not matched to a gene. The CDR3 spans 15 residues. Germline V lookup: CDR1 MNHNS, CDR2 SASEGT. DNA of the CDR3: TGTGCCAGCAGTGAAGCCGGGACAGGGGGCCACGAGCAGTACTTC. As protein: CASSEAGTGGHEQYF.